This T cell receptor (beta chain) was identified during a study of cytomegalovirus exposure and HLA in healthy donors. Study findings and constraints: Cytomegalovirus association was assigned to approximately 160 TCR beta chains. Clusters of TCRs from the first cohort tended to co-occur in the 120 validation repertoires (as a later analysis found). The dataset shows that most TCR sequences were rare, while some public TCRs occurred in many donors.

The donors belonged to the roughly 120-subject validation cohort, separate from the roughly 600-subject first cohort. The V and J ends lost 5 bases and 0 bases, in that order; junction bases with no gene match: 5. The CDR3 consists of 15 residues. Germline V gene sequence: CDR1 LNHDA, CDR2 SQIVND (reference sequence). Generated by immunoSEQ multiplex PCR, the TCRdb table keeps only in-frame clones and is missing some. The data contain 150,000 to 200,000 clones, around 85% of them singletons. Details on this clone: Its antigen is unidentified.

The origin of this receptor is a man younger than 35 in good health and CMV-seropositive. The rearrangement joins TRBV19 to TRBJ1-1, with 8 nucleotides matching TRBD1. The specimen sequenced was PBMCs. CDR3 sequence: CASSPWTGLNTEAFF. Written as DNA, the CDR3 is TGTGCCAGTAGTCCCTGGACAGGGTTGAACACTGAAGCTTTCTTT.